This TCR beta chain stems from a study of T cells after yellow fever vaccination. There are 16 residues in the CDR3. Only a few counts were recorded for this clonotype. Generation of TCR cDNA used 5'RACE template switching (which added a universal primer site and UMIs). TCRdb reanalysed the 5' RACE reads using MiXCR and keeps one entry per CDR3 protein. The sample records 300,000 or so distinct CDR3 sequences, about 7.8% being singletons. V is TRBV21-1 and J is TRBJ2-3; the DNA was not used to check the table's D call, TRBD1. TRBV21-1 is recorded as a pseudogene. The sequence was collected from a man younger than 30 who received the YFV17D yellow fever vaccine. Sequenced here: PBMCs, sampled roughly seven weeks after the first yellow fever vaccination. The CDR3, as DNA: TGTGCCAGCAGCAAACACAGGGCGTTTAACACAGATACGCAGTATTTT. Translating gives CASSKHRAFNTDTQYF.